The source of this T cell receptor (beta chain) is a study of shared clonotypes between healthy human individuals. Regarding the study as a whole: Clonotypes that were shared across several donors made up approximately 5% of naive CD4 clonotypes. Clonotypes shared by all four donors outscored non-shared clonotypes in generation probability.

Sorted-subset replicate PCRs used roughly 180 ng DNA, 25,000 to 30,000 T cell genomes. Sequencing was performed with immunoSEQ multiplex PCR; in TCRdb, only in-frame clones are kept and a portion is missing. The sample lists around 560,000 clones, roughly 96% occurring once. Worth noting for this clone: What it binds is not known. Distinct nucleotide sequences in the sample also encode this CDR3.

Selected positively for CCR7 and CD45RO-negative, naive CD8 cells excluded terminally differentiated effector memory CD45RA+ cells. Those who donated were healthy HIV-negative adults, with no recent acute infections or vaccinations reported. CDR1 is ENHRY, CDR2 SYGVKD, per germline. V was trimmed by 0 bases and J by 2 bases, leaving 10 bases between them. The CDR3 extends over 15 amino acids. This TCR came from a woman in her thirties in good health. The chain joins TRBV10-3 to TRBJ1-1, with D possibly TRBD1 on 6 matching bases. The material sequenced was naive CD8+ T cells sorted from blood. The CDR3 coding sequence is TGTGCCATCAGTGAGTCAGGGGGGGTTAACACTGAAGCTTTCTTT. Translation: CAISESGGVNTEAFF.